This T cell receptor (beta chain) derives from a study of OX40 agonist ivuxolimab in advanced cancers. Study context: Patients enrolled in dose escalation were diagnosed with hepatocellular carcinoma, melanoma, renal cell or head and neck cancer. Partial responses were achieved by three patients, of whom one had hepatocellular carcinoma and two had cutaneous melanoma.

At baseline, cycle 4 day 1, and cycle 7 day 1, blood was sampled. The assay was immunoSEQ multiplex PCR, and TCRdb's table has in-frame clones only and misses some. The sample lists about 90,000 clones, roughly 85% seen once, with roughly 0.22% in the top ten. Germline CDR1 reads ENHRY; CDR2 reads SYGVKD. The CDR3 is made up of 17 amino acids. V shed 7 bases and J 2 bases; nucleotides not matched to a gene: 8. This clonotype was obtained from an adult with an advanced solid tumor such as melanoma, head and neck, liver or kidney cancer. Sequencing was performed on CD4+ or CD8+ T cells sorted from blood, taken in a trial of the OX40 agonist ivuxolimab. This chain uses TRBV10-3 with TRBJ2-1; TRBD2 agrees at 13 bases. For the CDR3, the DNA is TGTGCCATCAAAGGACTAGCGGGAGTCGGGACCTACAATGAGCAGTTCTTC. This gives the protein CAIKGLAGVGTYNEQFF.